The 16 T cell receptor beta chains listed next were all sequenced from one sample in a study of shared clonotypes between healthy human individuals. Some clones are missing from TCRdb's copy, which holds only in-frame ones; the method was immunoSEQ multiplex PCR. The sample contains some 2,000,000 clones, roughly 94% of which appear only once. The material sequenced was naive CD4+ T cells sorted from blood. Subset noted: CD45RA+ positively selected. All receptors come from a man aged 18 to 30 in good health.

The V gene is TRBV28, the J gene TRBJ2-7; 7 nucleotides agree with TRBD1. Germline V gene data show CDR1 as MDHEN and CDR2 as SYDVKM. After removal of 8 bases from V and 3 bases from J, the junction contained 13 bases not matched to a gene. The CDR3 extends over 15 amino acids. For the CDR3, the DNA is TGTGCCAGCCAAGACAGTCGGACAGGTGGCTACGAGCAGTACTTC. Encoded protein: CASQDSRTGGYEQYF.

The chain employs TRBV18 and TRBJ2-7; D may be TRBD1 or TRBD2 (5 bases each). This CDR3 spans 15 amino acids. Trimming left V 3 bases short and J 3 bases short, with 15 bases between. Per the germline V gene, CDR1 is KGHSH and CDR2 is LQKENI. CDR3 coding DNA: TGTGCCAGCTCACCGACTTCCGGGACGGGCTACGAGCAGTACTTC. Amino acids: CASSPTSGTGYEQYF.

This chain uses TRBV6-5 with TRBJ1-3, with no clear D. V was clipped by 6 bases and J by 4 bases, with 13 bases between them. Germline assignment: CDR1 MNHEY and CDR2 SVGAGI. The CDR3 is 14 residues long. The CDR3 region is CASSRVLAGNTIYF. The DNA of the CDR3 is TGTGCCAGCAGCAGAGTACTAGCGGGAAACACCATATATTTT.

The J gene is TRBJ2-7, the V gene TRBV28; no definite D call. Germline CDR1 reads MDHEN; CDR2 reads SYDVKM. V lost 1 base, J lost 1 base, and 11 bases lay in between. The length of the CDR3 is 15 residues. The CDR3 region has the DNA TGTGCCAGCAGTTTATACGGCAGCCCATCCTACGAGCAGTACTTC. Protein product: CASSLYGSPSYEQYF.

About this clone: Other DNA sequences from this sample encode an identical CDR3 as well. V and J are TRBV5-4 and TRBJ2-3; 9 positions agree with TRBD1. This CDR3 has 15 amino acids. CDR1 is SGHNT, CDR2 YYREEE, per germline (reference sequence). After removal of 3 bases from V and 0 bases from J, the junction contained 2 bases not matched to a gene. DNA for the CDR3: TGTGCCAGCAGCTGGGGACAGGGTAGCACAGATACGCAGTATTTT. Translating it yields CASSWGQGSTDTQYF.

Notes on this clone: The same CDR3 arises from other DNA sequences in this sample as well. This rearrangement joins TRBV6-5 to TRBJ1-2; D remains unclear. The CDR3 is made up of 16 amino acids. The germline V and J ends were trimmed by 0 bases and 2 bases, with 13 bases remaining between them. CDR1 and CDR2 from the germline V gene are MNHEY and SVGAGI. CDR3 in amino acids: CASSYSLREANYGYTF. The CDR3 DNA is TGTGCCAGCAGTTACTCCTTGAGGGAAGCCAACTATGGCTACACCTTC.

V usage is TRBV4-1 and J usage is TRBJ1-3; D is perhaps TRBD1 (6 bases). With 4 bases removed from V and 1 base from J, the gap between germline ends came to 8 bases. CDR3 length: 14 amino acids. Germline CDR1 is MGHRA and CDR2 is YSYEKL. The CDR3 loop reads CASSRDRSGNTIYF. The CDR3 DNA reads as TGCGCCAGCAGCCGAGACAGGTCTGGAAACACCATATATTTT.

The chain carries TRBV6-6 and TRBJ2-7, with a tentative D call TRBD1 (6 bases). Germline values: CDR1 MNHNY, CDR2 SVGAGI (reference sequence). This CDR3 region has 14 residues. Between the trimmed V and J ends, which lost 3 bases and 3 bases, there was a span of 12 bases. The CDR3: CASSYIQGGYEQYF. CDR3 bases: TGTGCCAGCAGTTATATACAGGGTGGCTACGAGCAGTACTTC.

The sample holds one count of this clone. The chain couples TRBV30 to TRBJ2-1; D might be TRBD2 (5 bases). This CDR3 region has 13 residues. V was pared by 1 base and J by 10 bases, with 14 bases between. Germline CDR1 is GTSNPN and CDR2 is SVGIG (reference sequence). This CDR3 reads CAWSDWRPSEQFF. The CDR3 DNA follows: TGTGCCTGGAGTGATTGGAGGCCGAGCGAGCAGTTCTTC. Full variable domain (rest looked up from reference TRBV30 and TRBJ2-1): SQTIHQWPATLVQPVGSPLSLECTVEGTSNPNLYWYRQAAGRGLQLLFYSVGIGQISSEVPQNLSASRPQDRQFILSSKKLLLSDSGFYLCAWSDWRPSEQFFGPGTRLTVL.

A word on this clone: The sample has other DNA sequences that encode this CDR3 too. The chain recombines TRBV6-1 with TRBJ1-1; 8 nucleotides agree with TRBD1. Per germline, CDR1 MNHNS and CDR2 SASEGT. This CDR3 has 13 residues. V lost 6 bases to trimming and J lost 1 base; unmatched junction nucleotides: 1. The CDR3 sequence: CASRTGANTEAFF. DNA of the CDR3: TGTGCCAGCAGGACAGGGGCGAACACTGAAGCTTTCTTT.

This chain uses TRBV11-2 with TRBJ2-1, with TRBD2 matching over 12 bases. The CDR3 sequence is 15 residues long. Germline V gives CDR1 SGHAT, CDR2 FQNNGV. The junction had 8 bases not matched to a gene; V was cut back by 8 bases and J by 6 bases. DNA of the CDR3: TGTGCCAGCTCTCCCAGGACTAGCGGGGTCAATGAGCAGTTCTTC. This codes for CASSPRTSGVNEQFF.

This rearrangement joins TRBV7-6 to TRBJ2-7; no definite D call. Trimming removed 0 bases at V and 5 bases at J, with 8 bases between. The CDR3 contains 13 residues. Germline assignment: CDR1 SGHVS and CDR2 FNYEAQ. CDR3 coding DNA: TGTGCCAGCAGCTTAGCTCAGGTTCACGAGCAGTACTTC. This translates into CASSLAQVHEQYF.

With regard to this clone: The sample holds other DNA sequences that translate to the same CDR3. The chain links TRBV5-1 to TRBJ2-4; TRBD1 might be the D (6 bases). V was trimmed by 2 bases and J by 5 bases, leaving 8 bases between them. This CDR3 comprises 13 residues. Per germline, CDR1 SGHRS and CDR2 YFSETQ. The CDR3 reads CASSLAGENIQYF. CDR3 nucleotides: TGCGCCAGCAGCTTAGCAGGGGAAAACATTCAGTACTTC.

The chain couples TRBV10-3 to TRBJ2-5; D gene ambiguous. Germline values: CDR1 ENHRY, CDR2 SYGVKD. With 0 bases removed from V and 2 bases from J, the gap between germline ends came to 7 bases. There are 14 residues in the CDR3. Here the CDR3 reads CAISESTKQETQYF. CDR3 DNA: TGTGCCATCAGTGAGTCTACTAAGCAAGAGACCCAGTACTTC.

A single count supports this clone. The CDR3 sequence is CASTTTGAQHF. CDR3 DNA: TGTGCCAGCACCACGACAGGGGCCCAGCATTTT. This chain joins TRBV6-6 and TRBJ1-5; TRBD1 matches 8 bases. The germline gives CDR1 MNHNY, CDR2 SVGAGI (reference sequence). The CDR3 consists of 11 residues. V gave up 7 bases and J gave up 11 bases; unmatched junction bases: 4.

CDR3 bases: TGTGCCAGCAGCGTAGGGCCTAGCGGGACAACCTTACAAGAGACCCAGTACTTC. Translated: CASSVGPSGTTLQETQYF. The chain has TRBV9 and TRBJ2-5, with 9 bases that match TRBD2. The CDR3 runs 18 residues. V lost 0 bases to trimming and J lost 2 bases; unmatched junction nucleotides: 11. The V gene's germline CDR1 is SGDLS and CDR2 YYNGEE.